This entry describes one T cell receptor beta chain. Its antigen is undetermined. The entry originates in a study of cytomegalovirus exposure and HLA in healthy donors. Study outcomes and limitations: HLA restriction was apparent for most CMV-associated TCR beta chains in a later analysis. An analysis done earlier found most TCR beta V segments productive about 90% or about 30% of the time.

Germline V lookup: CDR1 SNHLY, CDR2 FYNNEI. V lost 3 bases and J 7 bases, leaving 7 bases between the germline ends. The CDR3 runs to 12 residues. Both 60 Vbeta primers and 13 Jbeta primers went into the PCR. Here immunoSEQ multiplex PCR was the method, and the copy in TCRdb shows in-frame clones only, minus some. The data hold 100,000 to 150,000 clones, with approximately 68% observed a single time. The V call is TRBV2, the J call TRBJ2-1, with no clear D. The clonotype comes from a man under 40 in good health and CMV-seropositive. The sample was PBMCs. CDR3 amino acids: CASSDGINEQFF. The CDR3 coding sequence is TGTGCCAGCAGTGACGGTATTAATGAGCAGTTCTTC.